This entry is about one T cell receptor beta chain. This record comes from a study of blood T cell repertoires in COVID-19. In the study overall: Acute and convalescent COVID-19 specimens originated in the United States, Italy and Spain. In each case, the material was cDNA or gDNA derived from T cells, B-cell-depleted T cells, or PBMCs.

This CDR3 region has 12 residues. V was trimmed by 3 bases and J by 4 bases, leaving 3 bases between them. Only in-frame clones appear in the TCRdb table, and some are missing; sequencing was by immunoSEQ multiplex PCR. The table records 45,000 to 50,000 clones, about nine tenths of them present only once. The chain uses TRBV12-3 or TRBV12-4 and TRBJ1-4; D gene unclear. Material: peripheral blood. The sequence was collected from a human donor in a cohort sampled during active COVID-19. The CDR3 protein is CASSFSNEKLFF. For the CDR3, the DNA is TGTGCCAGCAGTTTCAGTAATGAAAAACTGTTTTTT.